Listed below are T cell receptor beta chains from one sample, sequenced in a study of spatial heterogeneity in lung cancer. TCRdb redid the calling of the 5' RACE reads with MiXCR, one entry per CDR3 protein. This sample has tens of thousands of distinct CDR3 sequences, with around 15% found just once. The material was PBMCs, obtained at surgery. Receptor source: a male donor with early-stage non-small cell lung cancer. Each CDR3 is given with its conserved first and last residue. A D gene is named only where the DNA matches it firmly. Clone sizes are given selectively: once, few, many, or a class where the clone is expanded.

DNA,CDR3,V,J,size,D
TGTGCCAGCAGTCCGGCTAGCGGGAGCCACTACAATGAGCAGTTCTTC,CASSPASGSHYNEQFF,TRBV28,TRBJ2-1,many,TRBD2
TGCAGCGCCGGAACAGGGCGAAATACGCAGTATTTT,CSAGTGRNTQYF,TRBV29-1,TRBJ2-3,few,.
TGTGCCAGCAGCTTTTTGGATGAAAAACTGTTTTTT,CASSFLDEKLFF,TRBV7-9,TRBJ1-4,few,.
TGTGCCAGCAGTTTACGCGGGAGGGAGAGAATGAGGCAGTTCTTC,CASSLRGRERMRQFF,TRBV28,TRBJ2-1,many,TRBD2
TGCGCCAGCAGCCAAGACGTGTTGGTCGGCGACTCTGGAAACACCATATATTTT,CASSQDVLVGDSGNTIYF,TRBV4-3,TRBJ1-3,many,.
TGCGCCAGCAGCTTCACAGGGAACACCGGGGAGCTGTTTTTT,CASSFTGNTGELFF,TRBV5-1,TRBJ2-2,few,.
TGTGCCAGCAGCTGGGGGACAGAGGGAGCTTTCTTT,CASSWGTEGAFF,TRBV7-9,TRBJ1-1,.,TRBD1
TGTGCCAGCAGCGATGGACAGGCCAGCACAGATACGCAGTATTTT,CASSDGQASTDTQYF,TRBV7-9,TRBJ2-3,.,TRBD1
TGCGCCAGCAGCCGAGACAGGGATCGGACCGGGGAGCTGTTTTTT,CASSRDRDRTGELFF,TRBV4-1,TRBJ2-2,many,TRBD1
TGCGCCAGCAGCTTGACGGCAGCGGAGACCCAGTACTTC,CASSLTAAETQYF,TRBV5-1,TRBJ2-5,.,.
TGTGCCAGCAGTCCCGGACAGTACTCCTACGAGCAGTACTTC,CASSPGQYSYEQYF,TRBV27,TRBJ2-7,.,.
TGCAGTGCTAGAGTCAGGGGTGGAAACTATGGCTACACCTTC,CSARVRGGNYGYTF,TRBV20-1,TRBJ1-2,.,.
TGCAGCGTTGAAGTAGGGGAGACCCAGTACTTC,CSVEVGETQYF,TRBV29-1,TRBJ2-5,many,.
TGTGCCAGCAGCTCTAGCGGGGGTCGCTCGGGGCAGTATTTT,CASSSSGGRSGQYF,TRBV5-4,TRBJ2-3,.,TRBD2
TGTGCCATCAGTGGACAGGGGCACAATTCACCCCTCCACTTT,CAISGQGHNSPLHF,TRBV10-3,TRBJ1-6,many,TRBD1
TGCAGTGTTGGACGGGACACTGAAGCTTTCTTT,CSVGRDTEAFF,TRBV20-1,TRBJ1-1,.,.
TGTGCCAGCAGCCCCTTTGGGGGCAGGGAGACCCAGTACTTC,CASSPFGGRETQYF,TRBV7-3,TRBJ2-5,many,.
TGCAGTGCTGTACAGGGGAATACTGAAGCTTTCTTT,CSAVQGNTEAFF,TRBV20-1,TRBJ1-1,.,TRBD1
TGCAGCGTTGTTACAGGGGCGAGGAAGGGTGGCGAGCAGTACTTC,CSVVTGARKGGEQYF,TRBV29-1,TRBJ2-7,.,TRBD1
TGCGCCAGCAGTGGAGGACAGGGTCGGTCCAAAAACATTCAGTACTTC,CASSGGQGRSKNIQYF,TRBV5-1,TRBJ2-4,many,TRBD1
TGTGCCAGCAGCCCAGACAGGGGGCCTGAAGCTTTCTTT,CASSPDRGPEAFF,TRBV7-6,TRBJ1-1,.,TRBD1
TGTGCCATCCGAGGAGCAATAAATGAGCAGTTCTTC,CAIRGAINEQFF,TRBV2,TRBJ2-1,many,.
TGTGCCAGCAGTGGGGACAGAAGCCTACCCCTCCACTTT,CASSGDRSLPLHF,TRBV2,TRBJ1-6,many,TRBD1
TGCAGCGTCGTTTACGGGACTAGCGGGACCTACAATGAGCAGTTCTTC,CSVVYGTSGTYNEQFF,TRBV29-1,TRBJ2-1,.,TRBD2
TGCAGCGTTCGTTCTGCGGTCAATCAGCCCCAGCATTTT,CSVRSAVNQPQHF,TRBV29-1,TRBJ1-5,.,.
TGTGCCAGCAGTCCCGTATCTGGGAACACTGAAGCTTTCTTT,CASSPVSGNTEAFF,TRBV12-3/TRBV12-4,TRBJ1-1,.,.
TGTGCCAGCAGTTTAGTTCTCAATCAGCCCCAGCATTTT,CASSLVLNQPQHF,TRBV12-3/TRBV12-4,TRBJ1-5,.,.
TGTGCCAGCCCGGGAGGGGCTAGCGGGACGAACACCGGGGAGCTGTTTTTT,CASPGGASGTNTGELFF,TRBV7-9,TRBJ2-2,.,TRBD2
TGTGCCAGCAGCCCCGTGGGAAACACCGGGGAGCTGTTTTTT,CASSPVGNTGELFF,TRBV7-2,TRBJ2-2,many,.
TGTGCCAGCATCCGCGCGGGGGGGCCCAATGAGCAGTTCTTC,CASIRAGGPNEQFF,TRBV13,TRBJ2-1,.,TRBD2
TGCAGTGCTAGAGACAGGGGAAATTCACCCCTCCACTTT,CSARDRGNSPLHF,TRBV20-1,TRBJ1-6,few,.
TGCAGCGTGGGGGCATGGGAGACCCAGTACTTC,CSVGAWETQYF,TRBV29-1,TRBJ2-5,.,.
TGTGCCAGCAGCTCACACGAGGGGGTTCATGGCTACACCTTC,CASSSHEGVHGYTF,TRBV12-3/TRBV12-4,TRBJ1-2,.,.
TGTGCCAGCAGTTACTCGTGGGGTAGCAATCAGCCCCAGCATTTT,CASSYSWGSNQPQHF,TRBV6-2/TRBV6-3,TRBJ1-5,.,.
TGTGCCAGCAGCTCAGGGGGTACTGGGAACACTGAAGCTTTCTTT,CASSSGGTGNTEAFF,TRBV7-2,TRBJ1-1,few,TRBD1
TGTGCCAGCACCCCCCGAGCGGGAGGGAAGCAGTTCTTC,CASTPRAGGKQFF,TRBV7-9,TRBJ2-1,many,TRBD2
TGTGCCAGCAGTTCCCCGGGGGCAAACACCGGGGAGCTGTTTTTT,CASSSPGANTGELFF,TRBV27,TRBJ2-2,.,.
TGTGCCATCAGTGAGTTTCGAATCGACTTCACGGTCAATGAGCAGTTCTTC,CAISEFRIDFTVNEQFF,TRBV10-3,TRBJ2-1,many,.
TGTGCCATCAGTGAGCCCGGGACAGGGGGCTGGAATGAGCAGTTCTTC,CAISEPGTGGWNEQFF,TRBV10-3,TRBJ2-1,many,TRBD1
TGCGCCAGCAGCTTCGGAATCGTGGCCGCTGAAGCTTTCTTT,CASSFGIVAAEAFF,TRBV5-1,TRBJ1-1,many,.
TGCGCCAGCAGCCTTAGGACAGGGATGTCCGGAGGCACTGAAGCTTTCTTT,CASSLRTGMSGGTEAFF,TRBV4-1,TRBJ1-1,.,TRBD1
TGTGCCAGCAGCTTACCAGGGACAGGCCAAGAGACCCAGTACTTC,CASSLPGTGQETQYF,TRBV7-9,TRBJ2-5,.,TRBD1
TGTGCCAGCAGTGCGGATTTGGGGATATATGGCTACACCTTC,CASSADLGIYGYTF,TRBV6-4,TRBJ1-2,.,.
TGTGCCACCAGTGACCAGGGGTGGGGAGATACGCAGTATTTT,CATSDQGWGDTQYF,TRBV24-1,TRBJ2-3,few,.
TGTGCCATCAGTGAGTCGGGATTAGCCAAAAACATTCAGTACTTC,CAISESGLAKNIQYF,TRBV10-3,TRBJ2-4,.,.
TGTGCCACCAGCAGAGATCCGATGAACACTGAAGCTTTCTTT,CATSRDPMNTEAFF,TRBV15,TRBJ1-1,.,.
TGTGCCAGCCTATCCCTAGGGCGGGAGGCGGGCACAGATACGCAGTATTTT,CASLSLGREAGTDTQYF,TRBV6-1,TRBJ2-3,.,TRBD2